This TCR beta chain was obtained from a study of neoadjuvant anti-PD-1 for oral cavity cancer. Patients had newly diagnosed, untreated stage II-IVA oral cavity squamous cell carcinoma. Blood cells were analyzed directly, without culture or expansion. Assay used: immunoSEQ multiplex PCR; TCRdb lists only in-frame clones, some missing. The data show around 15,000 clones, about 70% seen once. The length of the CDR3 is 15 residues. Deletions cut 3 bases from V and 2 bases from J, with 15 bases between. The germline CDR1 and CDR2 sequences are SGHDT and YYEEEE. This sequence was found in a person between 35 and 79 years old with oral cavity squamous cell carcinoma. Material: PBMCs, obtained before nivolumab (anti-PD-1) treatment. This rearrangement joins TRBV5-6 to TRBJ2-7; perhaps TRBD2 as D (5 bases). CDR3 coding DNA: TGTGCCAGCAGCTCCCTCCCCGGGGTGGCCTACGAGCAGTACTTC. It translates to CASSSLPGVAYEQYF.